The following is a T cell receptor beta chain sequence with its context. As yet, its antigen is unknown. The protocol was immunoSEQ multiplex PCR, while the TCRdb copy is restricted to in-frame clones and leaves out a portion. The sample carries under 350,000 clones, roughly 84% recorded once. This CDR3 comprises 13 residues. CDR1 and CDR2 (germline): MDHEN, SYDVKM. Trimming took 5 bases from V and 8 from J; bases not matched to a gene: 8. This specimen comes from a study of shared clonotypes between healthy human individuals. Study outcomes and limitations: Naive subsets tended to show greater estimated richness than memory subsets.

This receptor was taken from a young man in good health. V usage is TRBV28 and J usage is TRBJ1-2; 7 bases are shared with TRBD1. The sequenced sample consisted of memory CD8+ T cells sorted from blood. Subset given: CD45RO+ cells pooled with CCR7-negative TemRA cells. In nucleotides, the CDR3 is TGTGCCAGCAGTCTTCGACAGGGTGGAGGCTACACCTTC. Protein sequence: CASSLRQGGGYTF.